These 21 T cell receptor beta chains were all obtained from the same sample, sequenced in a study of memory CD4+ T cells and cytomegalovirus serostatus. The sort gate was single viable CD3+CD4+CD8-CD45RO+ cells for memory CD4+ T cells. Only in-frame clones appear in the TCRdb table, and some are missing; sequencing was by immunoSEQ multiplex PCR. This table holds roughly 86,000 clones, roughly 80% found once. Sequences were obtained from memory CD4+ T cells from blood. Receptors originate from an adult in good health and CMV-seropositive.

The gene calls are TRBV10-3 and TRBJ2-3; D is perhaps TRBD2 (6 bases). The V end lost 7 bases, the J end lost 4 bases, and 18 bases lay between the germline ends. This CDR3 has 15 amino acids. Germline V gene lookup returns CDR1 ENHRY and CDR2 SYGVKD. This CDR3 reads CAITPGQGGADTQYF. The CDR3, as DNA: TGTGCCATCACCCCCGGCCAGGGAGGTGCAGATACGCAGTATTTT.

CDR3: CASSGQGQRVEQFF. DNA of the CDR3: TGTGCCAGCAGTGGACAGGGTCAACGGGTTGAGCAGTTCTTC. The chain carries TRBV2 and TRBJ2-1, with 7 bases fitting TRBD1. V lost 4 bases, J lost 9 bases, and 9 bases stayed unmatched. CDR3 length: 14 residues. In germline, CDR1 is SNHLY, CDR2 FYNNEI.

V usage is TRBV27 and J usage is TRBJ2-3, with a tentative D call TRBD2 (7 bases). Trimming removed 0 bases at V and 3 bases at J, with 13 bases between. Germline values: CDR1 MNHEY, CDR2 SMNVEV (reference sequence). CDR3 size: 16 residues. CDR3 residues: CASSLSKGGVTDTQYF. The CDR3 bases are TGTGCCAGCAGTTTATCGAAGGGGGGGGTTACAGATACGCAGTATTTT.

This clone was seen only once. The V gene is TRBV7-2, the J gene TRBJ2-6; TRBD2 aligns across 11 bases. Looked up from germline, CDR1 is SGHTA and CDR2 is FQGNSA. The CDR3 covers 18 residues. The ends lost 1 base at V and 2 bases at J; junction bases unmatched: 4. CDR3 sequence (DNA): TGTGCCAGCAGCTTAGGTACTAGCGGGAGAGCTGGGGCCAACGTCCTGACTTTC. The encoded protein is CASSLGTSGRAGANVLTF.

DNA for the CDR3: TGTGCCAGCAGCGTAGCTCCAGGGGAAGCTGGCGAGCAGTACTTC. Protein sequence: CASSVAPGEAGEQYF. This chain connects TRBV9 to TRBJ2-7; D is perhaps TRBD1 (6 bases). Per germline, CDR1 SGDLS and CDR2 YYNGEE. V lost 0 bases and J lost 6, with 16 bases in between. CDR3 size: 15 residues. The variable domain in full, with the rest retrieved from reference TRBV9 and TRBJ2-7, is DSGVTQTPKHLITATGQRVTLRCSPRSGDLSVYWYQQSLDQGLQFLIQYYNGEERAKGNILERFSAQQFPDLHSELNLSSLELGDSALYFCASSVAPGEAGEQYFGPGTRLTVT.

The V call is TRBV6-4, the J call TRBJ1-2; 10 bases are a match to TRBD1. The germline V gene has CDR1 MRHNA and CDR2 SNTAGT. This CDR3 spans 15 amino acids. V gave up 2 bases and J gave up 7 bases; unmatched junction bases: 7. CDR3 loop: CASSDPDRGHRGYTF. As DNA, the CDR3 is TGTGCCAGCAGTGACCCTGACAGGGGGCATCGTGGCTACACCTTC.

This chain uses TRBV7-6 with TRBJ2-1; 9 nucleotides align to TRBD2. Germline loops: CDR1 SGHVS, CDR2 FNYEAQ. With 5 bases clipped from V and 4 bases from J, the junction kept 18 bases outside the gene matches. This CDR3 is 19 amino acids long. The CDR3 here is CASSPMFRLAGKKYNEQFF. For the CDR3, the DNA is TGTGCCAGCAGCCCGATGTTTAGGCTAGCGGGAAAGAAATACAATGAGCAGTTCTTC.

The rearrangement joins TRBV11-2 to TRBJ1-2; TRBD1 might be the D (5 bases). Looked up from germline, CDR1 is SGHAT and CDR2 is FQNNGV. V lost 2 bases to trimming and J lost 8 bases, with 18 bases between them. The CDR3 runs to 15 residues. CDR3 sequence reads: CASSLIVGRGGGYTF. CDR3 nucleotide sequence: TGTGCCAGCAGCTTAATAGTTGGAAGGGGTGGAGGCTACACCTTC.

The gene calls are TRBV30 and TRBJ1-3; D gene uncertain. The V gene lost 1 base and the J gene lost 0 bases, with 10 bases spanning the gap. This CDR3 has 15 amino acids. CDR1 GTSNPN and CDR2 SVGIG come from the germline V gene (reference sequence). In nucleotides, the CDR3 is TGTGCCTGGAGTGCCCGGGCCTCCTCTGGAAACACCATATATTTT. Protein sequence: CAWSARASSGNTIYF.

The V and J genes are TRBV28 and TRBJ2-7; possibly TRBD2 for D (6 bases). The CDR3 covers 16 residues. V dropped 5 bases and J dropped 2 bases, with 19 bases sitting between them. Germline-derived CDR1 and CDR2 are MDHEN and SYDVKM. The CDR3 here is CASSLDRRANTYEQYF. CDR3 sequence (DNA): TGTGCCAGCAGTCTCGACCGGAGGGCCAACACCTACGAGCAGTACTTC.

This rearrangement joins TRBV7-3 to TRBJ2-1, with TRBD2 matching over 7 bases. CDR1 SGHTA and CDR2 FQGTGA come from the germline V gene. Trimming removed 5 bases from V and 1 base from J; junction bases left unmatched: 5. This CDR3 is 15 amino acids long. DNA of the CDR3: TGTGCCAGCAGCCCAACTAGCGTATCCTACAATGAGCAGTTCTTC. It codes for CASSPTSVSYNEQFF.

The V and J genes are TRBV7-2 and TRBJ2-5; D is uncertain. The CDR3 contains 14 residues. Trimming cost V 5 bases and J 5 bases, with 15 bases left between them. CDR1 and CDR2 from the germline V gene are SGHTA and FQGNSA. CDR3: CASSPVGVGETQYF. The CDR3 coding sequence is TGTGCCAGCAGCCCAGTTGGGGTTGGGGAGACCCAGTACTTC.

The rearrangement links TRBV2 to TRBJ1-4, with D perhaps matching TRBD1 (5 bases). Looked up from germline, CDR1 is SNHLY and CDR2 is FYNNEI. CDR3 length: 17 residues. Trimming took off 6 bases at V and 5 bases at J, with 22 bases between the two ends. The CDR3 spells CASRPPRGGLGNEKLFF. The CDR3 bases are TGTGCCAGCAGGCCCCCCCGGGGGGGACTAGGAAATGAAAAACTGTTTTTT.

This clone has just one count. The rearrangement links TRBV29-1 to TRBJ2-7, with D perhaps given as TRBD1 or TRBD2 (5 bases each). The germline V gene has CDR1 SQVTM and CDR2 ANQGSEA. Trimming pared 2 bases from V and 5 bases from J, leaving 13 bases between. The CDR3 contains 13 residues. CDR3 residues: CSVELLEGHEQYF. As DNA, the CDR3 is TGCAGCGTTGAATTACTCGAGGGGCACGAGCAGTACTTC.

Here the CDR3 DNA reads TGTGCCATCAGTGAGGATTTGTCTCAGCCCCAGCATTTT. This codes for CAISEDLSQPQHF. V and J are TRBV10-3 and TRBJ1-5; D is undetermined. Per germline, CDR1 ENHRY and CDR2 SYGVKD. The V and J ends lost 2 bases and 6 bases respectively, with 8 bases between them. There are 13 residues in the CDR3.

The chain carries TRBV6-5 and TRBJ2-7; D unresolved. Trimming removed 3 bases from V and 2 bases from J, with 14 bases in between. CDR1 MNHEY and CDR2 SVGAGI come from the germline V gene. The CDR3 has 15 residues. The CDR3 here is CASSYRHLLPYEQYF. In DNA form, the CDR3 reads TGTGCCAGCAGTTATCGACACCTACTCCCCTACGAGCAGTACTTC.

V gene TRBV5-5 combines with J gene TRBJ1-1; D not resolved. Trimming cost V 7 bases and J 0 bases, with 10 bases left between them. The CDR3 runs 13 residues. From germline, CDR1 is SGHKS and CDR2 YYEKEE (reference sequence). The CDR3 DNA sequence: TGTGCCAGCGGACTTGGGGTGAACACTGAAGCTTTCTTT. Translated: CASGLGVNTEAFF.

This rearrangement joins TRBV11-3 to TRBJ2-1; 11 bases match TRBD1. The V segment lost 5 bases and the J segment 3 bases; nucleotides outside the gene matches: 3. The CDR3 totals 15 residues. Germline V gene sequence: CDR1 SGHNT, CDR2 YENEEA. For the CDR3, the DNA is TGTGCCAGCAGCAGGGACAGGGGGATCTACAATGAGCAGTTCTTC. It translates to CASSRDRGIYNEQFF. Supplemented by reference TRBV11-3 and TRBJ2-1, the full variable domain reads EAGVVQSPRYKIIEKKQPVAFWCNPISGHNTLYWYLQNLGQGPELLIRYENEEAVDDSQLPKDRFSAERLKGVDSTLKIQPAELGDSAVYLCASSRDRGIYNEQFFGPGTRLTVL.

The genes are TRBV4-3 and TRBJ1-2, with a weak D call TRBD1 (5 bases). The CDR3 is 11 residues long. The V gene's germline CDR1 is LGHNA and CDR2 YSLEER. Trimming took 3 bases from V and 6 from J, leaving 5 bases between them. The CDR3 protein is CASSQGHGYTF. The CDR3 DNA is TGCGCCAGCAGCCAGGGGCATGGCTACACCTTC.

The chain uses TRBV28 and TRBJ2-2, with 7 bases lining up with TRBD2. This CDR3 is built from 15 residues. In germline, CDR1 is MDHEN, CDR2 SYDVKM. The V gene end was trimmed by 2 bases and the J gene end by 0 bases; junction bases not matched to a gene: 0. CDR3 protein: CASSLLAANTGELFF. In DNA form, the CDR3 reads TGTGCCAGCAGTTTACTAGCGGCGAACACCGGGGAGCTGTTTTTT.

The genes are TRBV6-5 and TRBJ1-1, with TRBD1 as a possible D gene (5 bases). Looked up from germline, CDR1 is MNHEY and CDR2 is SVGAGI. CDR3 length equals 14 residues. Trimming removed 8 bases from V and 0 bases from J, with 13 bases in between. The DNA for the CDR3 is TGTGCCAGCGAGGCCAGGGAGATGAACACTGAAGCTTTCTTT. Protein: CASEAREMNTEAFF.